This T cell receptor beta chain was documented in a study of cytomegalovirus exposure and HLA in healthy donors. The study's findings and limits: Data from an earlier analysis indicated that most TCR beta V segments were productive either about 87% or about 30% of the time.

PCR employed 60 Vbeta and 13 Jbeta primers. The repertoire was sequenced with immunoSEQ multiplex PCR; TCRdb's copy has only in-frame clones and lacks some. This repertoire shows about 180,000 clones, about 83% found once; its top ten account for around 4.9%. As for this clone: No antigen is known for it.

The germline CDR1 and CDR2 sequences are MNHEY and SMNVEV (reference sequence). Trimming cost V 6 bases and J 8 bases, with 13 bases left between them. This CDR3 comprises 12 residues. The source material was PBMCs. The clonotype originates from a girl between 10 and 17 years old in good health and CMV-seropositive. The chain joins TRBV27 to TRBJ1-1; no firm D call. The chain's CDR3 is CASRRSPREAFF. The CDR3 DNA reads as TGTGCCAGCAGACGCTCACCGCGAGAAGCTTTCTTT.